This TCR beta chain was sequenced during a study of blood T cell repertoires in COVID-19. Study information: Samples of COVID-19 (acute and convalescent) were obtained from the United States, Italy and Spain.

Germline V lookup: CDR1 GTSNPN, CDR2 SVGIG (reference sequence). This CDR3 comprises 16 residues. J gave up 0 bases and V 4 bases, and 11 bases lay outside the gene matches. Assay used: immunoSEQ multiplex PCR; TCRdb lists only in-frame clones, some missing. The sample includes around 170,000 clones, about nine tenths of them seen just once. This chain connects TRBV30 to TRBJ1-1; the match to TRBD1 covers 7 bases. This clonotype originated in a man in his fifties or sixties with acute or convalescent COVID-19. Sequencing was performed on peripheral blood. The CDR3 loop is CAWTKGGQWMNTEAFF. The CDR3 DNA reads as TGTGCCTGGACTAAAGGGGGACAGTGGATGAACACTGAAGCTTTCTTT.